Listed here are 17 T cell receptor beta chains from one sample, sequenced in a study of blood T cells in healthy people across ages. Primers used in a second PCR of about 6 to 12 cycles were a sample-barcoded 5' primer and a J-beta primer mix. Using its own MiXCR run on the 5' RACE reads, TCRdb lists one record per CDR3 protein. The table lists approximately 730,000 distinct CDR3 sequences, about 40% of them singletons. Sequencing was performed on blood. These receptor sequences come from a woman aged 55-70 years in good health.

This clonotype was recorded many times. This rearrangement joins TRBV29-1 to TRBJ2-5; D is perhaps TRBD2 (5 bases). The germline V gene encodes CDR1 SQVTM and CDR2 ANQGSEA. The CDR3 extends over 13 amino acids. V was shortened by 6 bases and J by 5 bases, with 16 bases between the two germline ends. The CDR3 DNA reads TGCAGCGTCGCACGGGGAGAAGGGGAGACCCAGTACTTC. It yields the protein CSVARGEGETQYF.

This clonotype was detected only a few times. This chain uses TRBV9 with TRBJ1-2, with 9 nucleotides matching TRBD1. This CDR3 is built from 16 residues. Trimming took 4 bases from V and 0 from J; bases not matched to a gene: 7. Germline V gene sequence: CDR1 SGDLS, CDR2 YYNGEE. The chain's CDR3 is CASSPQRDRANYGYTF. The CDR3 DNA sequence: TGTGCCAGCAGCCCTCAACGGGACAGGGCTAACTATGGCTACACCTTC.

The CDR3 reads CASSQGLPLGTQYF. The CDR3 nucleotides are TGTGCCAGCAGCCAAGGTTTGCCCCTGGGGACCCAGTACTTC. The rearrangement joins TRBV4-2 to TRBJ2-7; D gene ambiguous. The DNA matches TRBJ2-5 better at its end, which makes the J call doubtful. The CDR3 is made up of 14 amino acids. CDR1 and CDR2 (germline): LGHNA, YNFKEQ.

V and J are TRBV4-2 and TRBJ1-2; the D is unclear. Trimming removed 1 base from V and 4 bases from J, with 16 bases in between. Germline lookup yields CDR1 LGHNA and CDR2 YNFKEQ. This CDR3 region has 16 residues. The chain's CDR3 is CASSQVDEWGSYGYTF. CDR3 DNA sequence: TGTGCCAGCAGCCAAGTCGACGAGTGGGGTTCCTATGGCTACACCTTC.

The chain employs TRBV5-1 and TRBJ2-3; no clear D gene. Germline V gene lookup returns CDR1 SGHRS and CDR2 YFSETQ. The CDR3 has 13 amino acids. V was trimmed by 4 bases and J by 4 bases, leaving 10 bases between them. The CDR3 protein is CASSIHYADTQYF. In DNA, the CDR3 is TGCGCCAGCAGCATACACTACGCAGATACGCAGTATTTT.

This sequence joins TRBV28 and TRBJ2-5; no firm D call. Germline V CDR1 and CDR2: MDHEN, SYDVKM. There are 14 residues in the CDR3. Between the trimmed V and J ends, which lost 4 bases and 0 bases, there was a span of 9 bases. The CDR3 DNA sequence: TGTGCCAGCAGTTCAAAGGAGTACCAAGAGACCCAGTACTTC. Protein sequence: CASSSKEYQETQYF.

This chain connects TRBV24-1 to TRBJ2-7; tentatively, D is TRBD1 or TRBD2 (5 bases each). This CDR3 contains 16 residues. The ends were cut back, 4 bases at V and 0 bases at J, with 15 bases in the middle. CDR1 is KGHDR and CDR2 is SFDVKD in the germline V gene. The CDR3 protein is CATSDPGRGSSYEQYF. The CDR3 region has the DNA TGTGCCACCAGTGACCCGGGACGGGGAAGCTCCTACGAGCAGTACTTC.

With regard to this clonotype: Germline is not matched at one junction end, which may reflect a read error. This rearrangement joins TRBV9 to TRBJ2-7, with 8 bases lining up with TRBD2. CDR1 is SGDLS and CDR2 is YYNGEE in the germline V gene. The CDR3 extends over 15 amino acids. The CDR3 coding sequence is TGTGCCTGCAGTGCGAGCAGCGGGAGCATGTACGAGCAGTACTTC. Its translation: CACSASSGSMYEQYF.

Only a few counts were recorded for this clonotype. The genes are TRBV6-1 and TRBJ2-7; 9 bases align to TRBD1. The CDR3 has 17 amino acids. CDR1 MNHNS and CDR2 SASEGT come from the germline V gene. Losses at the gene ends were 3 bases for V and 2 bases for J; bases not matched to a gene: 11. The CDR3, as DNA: TGTGCCAGCAGTGATCCGCCTCCGGGACAGGGAACCTACGAGCAGTACTTC. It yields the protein CASSDPPPGQGTYEQYF.

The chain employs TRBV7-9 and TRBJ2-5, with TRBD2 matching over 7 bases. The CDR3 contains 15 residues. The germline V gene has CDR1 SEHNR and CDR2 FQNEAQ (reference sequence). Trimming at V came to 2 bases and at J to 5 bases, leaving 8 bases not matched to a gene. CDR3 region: CASSLSAREAETQYF. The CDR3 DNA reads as TGTGCCAGCAGCTTATCTGCCCGGGAGGCGGAGACCCAGTACTTC.

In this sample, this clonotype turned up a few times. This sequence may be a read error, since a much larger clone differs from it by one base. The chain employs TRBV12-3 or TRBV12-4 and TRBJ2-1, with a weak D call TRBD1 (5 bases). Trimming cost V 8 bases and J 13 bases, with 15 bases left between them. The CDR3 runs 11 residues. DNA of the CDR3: TGTGCCAGCGGGGCAGGAGAGACCCAGTTCTTC. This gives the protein CASGAGETQFF.

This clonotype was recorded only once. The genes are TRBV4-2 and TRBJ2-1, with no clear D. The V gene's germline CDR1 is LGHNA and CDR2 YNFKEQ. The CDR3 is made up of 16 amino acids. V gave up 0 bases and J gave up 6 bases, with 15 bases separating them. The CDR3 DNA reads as TGTGCCAGCAGCCAAGATGGCGGAATTTCGTTCAATGAGCAGTTCTTC. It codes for CASSQDGGISFNEQFF.

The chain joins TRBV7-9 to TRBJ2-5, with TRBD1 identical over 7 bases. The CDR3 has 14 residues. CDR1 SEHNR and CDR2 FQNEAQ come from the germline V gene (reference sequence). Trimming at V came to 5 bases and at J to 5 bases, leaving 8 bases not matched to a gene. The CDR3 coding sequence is TGTGCCAGCAGCGCGGACCAGGGGGTGGAGACCCAGTACTTC. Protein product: CASSADQGVETQYF.

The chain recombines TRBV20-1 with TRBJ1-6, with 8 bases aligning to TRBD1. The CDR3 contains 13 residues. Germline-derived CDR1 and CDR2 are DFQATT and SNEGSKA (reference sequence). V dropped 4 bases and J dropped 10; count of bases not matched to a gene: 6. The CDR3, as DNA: TGCAGTGCTATTAACAGGGGGAAGTCACCCCTCCACTTT. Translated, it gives CSAINRGKSPLHF.

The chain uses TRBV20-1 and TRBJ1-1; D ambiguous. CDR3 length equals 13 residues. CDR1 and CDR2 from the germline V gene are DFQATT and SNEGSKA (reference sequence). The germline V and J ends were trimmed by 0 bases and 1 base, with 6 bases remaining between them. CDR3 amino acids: CSARDPENTEAFF. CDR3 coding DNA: TGCAGTGCTAGAGATCCAGAGAACACTGAAGCTTTCTTT.

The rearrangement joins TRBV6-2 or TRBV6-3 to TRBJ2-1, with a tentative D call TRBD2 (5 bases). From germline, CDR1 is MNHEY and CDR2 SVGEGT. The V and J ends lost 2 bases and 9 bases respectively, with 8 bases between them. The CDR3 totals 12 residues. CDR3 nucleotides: TGTGCCAGCAGTTACCGTGAGGGTGAGCAGTTCTTC. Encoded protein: CASSYREGEQFF.

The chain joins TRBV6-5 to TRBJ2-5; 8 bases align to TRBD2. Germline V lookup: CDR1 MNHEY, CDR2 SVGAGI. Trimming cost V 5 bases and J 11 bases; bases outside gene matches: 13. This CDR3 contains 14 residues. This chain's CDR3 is CASSDGTSLNEQYF. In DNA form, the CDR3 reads TGTGCCAGCAGTGACGGGACTAGTCTGAATGAGCAGTACTTC.